These 14 T cell receptor beta chains were sequenced from one sample in a study of T cell responses to AZD1222 COVID-19 vaccine. Assay used: immunoSEQ multiplex PCR; TCRdb lists only in-frame clones, some missing. The sample lists about 110,000 clones, about 90% occurring once. The specimen was peripheral blood, collected 28 days after the second AZD1222 dose. Receptors originate from an adult who received the AZD1222 COVID-19 vaccine.

This rearrangement joins TRBV7-9 to TRBJ2-7; TRBD2 aligns across 7 bases. Germline CDR1 and CDR2: SEHNR and FQNEAQ (reference sequence). V shed 4 bases and J 5 bases; nucleotides not matched to a gene: 2. The CDR3 is made up of 12 amino acids. CDR3 coding DNA: TGTGCCAGCAGCTCCGCGGGGGACGAGCAGTACTTC. Its protein product is CASSSAGDEQYF.

This chain connects TRBV18 to TRBJ1-5; 7 nucleotides align to TRBD1. V gave up 3 bases and J gave up 5 bases; unmatched junction bases: 7. From germline, CDR1 is KGHSH and CDR2 LQKENI. The CDR3 totals 15 residues. CDR3 DNA: TGTGCCAGCTCACCTCGACAGGGCATGGATCAGCCCCAGCATTTT. Translation gives CASSPRQGMDQPQHF.

The CDR3 region has the DNA TGTGCCAGCAGCACCCTAGGAGCCACCGGGGAGCTGTTTTTT. The encoded protein is CASSTLGATGELFF. V usage is TRBV2 and J usage is TRBJ2-2; D gene unclear. V gave up 6 bases and J gave up 4 bases, with 12 bases separating them. Germline values: CDR1 SNHLY, CDR2 FYNNEI. The CDR3 is 14 amino acids.

The chain uses TRBV7-2 and TRBJ1-2; D call uncertain. Trimming took 1 base from V and 3 from J, leaving 9 bases between them. CDR3 length: 14 amino acids. Germline CDR1 SGHTA, CDR2 FQGNSA. Here the CDR3 DNA reads TGTGCCAGCAGCTTAGGGACGCTGTACTATGGCTACACCTTC. It specifies CASSLGTLYYGYTF.

V gene TRBV5-4 combines with J gene TRBJ2-1; 13 nucleotides align to TRBD2. Germline assignment: CDR1 SGHNT and CDR2 YYREEE (reference sequence). Trimming at V came to 3 bases and at J to 4 bases, leaving 4 bases not matched to a gene. The CDR3 runs 16 residues. The CDR3 is CASSSGTSGAYNEQFF. CDR3 DNA sequence: TGTGCCAGCAGCTCGGGGACTAGCGGGGCATACAATGAGCAGTTCTTC.

The CDR3: CASSFREGDYEQYF. The CDR3, as DNA: TGCGCCAGCAGCTTCAGGGAGGGAGACTACGAGCAGTACTTC. V usage is TRBV5-1 and J usage is TRBJ2-7, with 7 nucleotides matching TRBD2. Trimming removed 2 bases from V and 3 bases from J; junction bases left unmatched: 5. The germline V gene encodes CDR1 SGHRS and CDR2 YFSETQ. The CDR3 spans 14 residues.

The chain couples TRBV6-5 to TRBJ2-5; possibly TRBD1 or TRBD2 for D (6 bases each). CDR3 size: 12 residues. Trimming stripped 6 bases from V and 5 bases from J, with 10 bases between. Germline V gives CDR1 MNHEY, CDR2 SVGAGI. The CDR3 loop is CASSSGGETQYF. The CDR3 region has the DNA TGTGCCAGCAGCTCCGGGGGCGAGACCCAGTACTTC.

The J gene is TRBJ1-3, the V gene TRBV7-2, with D possibly being TRBD1 (6 bases). Germline CDR1 and CDR2: SGHTA and FQGNSA. Between the trimmed V and J ends, which lost 3 bases and 0 bases, there was a span of 9 bases. The CDR3 sequence is 15 residues long. CDR3 DNA sequence: TGTGCCAGCAGCTTGACAGGTACCTCTGGAAACACCATATATTTT. Translation: CASSLTGTSGNTIYF.

The table lists this clone with a count of one. V and J are TRBV5-4 and TRBJ1-2, with 7 bases aligning to TRBD1. The CDR3 has 13 amino acids. Germline CDR1 is SGHNT and CDR2 is YYREEE (reference sequence). With V trimmed by 5 bases and J by 3 bases, 4 bases remained unmatched. Here the CDR3 DNA reads TGTGCCAGCAGACGACAGGGTGACTATGGCTACACCTTC. This gives the protein CASRRQGDYGYTF. The full variable domain, in which reference TRBV5-4 and TRBJ1-2 provide the parts outside the CDR3, is ETGVTQSPTHLIKTRGQQVTLRCSSQSGHNTVSWYQQALGQGPQFIFQYYREEENGRGNFPPRFSGLQFPNYSSELNVNALELDDSALYLCASRRQGDYGYTFGSGTRLTVV.

This rearrangement joins TRBV7-3 to TRBJ1-2, with TRBD1 matching 8 bases. Germline V gene sequence: CDR1 SGHTA, CDR2 FQGTGA. V shed 5 bases and J 8 bases; nucleotides not matched to a gene: 7. The CDR3 is made up of 13 amino acids. CDR3 residues: CASSQDRGRGYTF. The CDR3 DNA reads as TGTGCCAGCAGCCAAGACAGGGGTAGAGGCTACACCTTC.

This clone appeared many times. The genes are TRBV11-2 and TRBJ1-1; D is undetermined. CDR3 length equals 13 residues. Germline V gene lookup returns CDR1 SGHAT and CDR2 FQNNGV. Trimming removed 1 base from V and 11 bases from J, with 14 bases in between. CDR3 coding DNA: TGTGCCAGCAGCTTAGTTCTCTCCGCGACCGCTTTCTTT. It codes for CASSLVLSATAFF.

The chain employs TRBV6-2 or TRBV6-3 and TRBJ1-1; a weak D match, TRBD1 (5 bases). There are 14 residues in the CDR3. Trimming took 3 bases from V and 6 from J, leaving 14 bases between them. The germline V gene has CDR1 MNHEY and CDR2 SVGEGT. The CDR3 nucleotides are TGTGCCAGCAGTTATCAGGGAACCCCATCTGAAGCTTTCTTT. It yields the protein CASSYQGTPSEAFF.

The rearrangement links TRBV6-6 to TRBJ1-1; TRBD1 matches 12 bases. V shed 6 bases and J 5 bases; nucleotides not matched to a gene: 7. Germline-derived CDR1 and CDR2 are MNHNY and SVGAGI (reference sequence). This CDR3 contains 15 residues. The CDR3: CASRLGTGGRTEAFF. The DNA for the CDR3 is TGTGCCAGCAGACTGGGGACAGGGGGCCGGACTGAAGCTTTCTTT.

V is TRBV18 and J is TRBJ2-2, with D hard to call. Trimming left V 2 bases short and J 2 bases short, with 0 bases between. Germline V gene lookup returns CDR1 KGHSH and CDR2 LQKENI. The length of the CDR3 is 12 residues. The DNA of the CDR3 is TGTGCCAGCTCACCAAACACCGGGGAGCTGTTTTTT. Translation: CASSPNTGELFF.